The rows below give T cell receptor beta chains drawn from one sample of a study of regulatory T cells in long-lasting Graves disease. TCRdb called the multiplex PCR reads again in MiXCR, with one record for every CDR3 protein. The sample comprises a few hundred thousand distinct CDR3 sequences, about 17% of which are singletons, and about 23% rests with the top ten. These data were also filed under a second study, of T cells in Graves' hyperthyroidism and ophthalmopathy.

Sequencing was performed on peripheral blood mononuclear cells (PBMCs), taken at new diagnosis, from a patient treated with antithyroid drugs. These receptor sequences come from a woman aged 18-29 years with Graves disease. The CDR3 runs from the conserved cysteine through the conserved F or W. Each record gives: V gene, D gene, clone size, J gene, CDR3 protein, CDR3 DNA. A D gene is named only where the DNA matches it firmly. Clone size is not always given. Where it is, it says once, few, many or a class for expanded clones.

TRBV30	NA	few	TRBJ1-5	CACQHRSNQPQHF	TGTGCCTGTCAGCATAGGAGCAATCAGCCCCAGCATTTT
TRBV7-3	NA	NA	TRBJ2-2	CASSPRGRDPGELFF	TGTGCCAGCAGCCCCCGGGGGCGGGATCCCGGGGAGCTGTTTTTT
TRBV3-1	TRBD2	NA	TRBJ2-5	CASSQDNLLAGHQETQYF	TGTGCCAGCAGCCAAGATAATCTGCTAGCGGGCCACCAAGAGACCCAGTACTTC
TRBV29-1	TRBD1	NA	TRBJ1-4	CSVEGTGNEKLFF	TGCAGCGTTGAAGGGACAGGGAATGAAAAACTGTTTTTT
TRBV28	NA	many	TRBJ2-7	CASSLWAGNYEQYF	TGTGCCAGCAGTTTATGGGCAGGAAACTACGAGCAGTACTTC
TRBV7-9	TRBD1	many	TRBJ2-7	CASSLGQSLTYEQYF	TGTGCCAGCAGCCTGGGACAGTCTTTAACCTACGAGCAGTACTTC
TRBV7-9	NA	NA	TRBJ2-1	CASSSGTVGTQTYNEQFF	TGTGCCAGCAGCTCTGGAACCGTCGGGACACAAACCTACAATGAGCAGTTCTTC
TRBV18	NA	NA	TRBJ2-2	CASSSRVISTGELFF	TGTGCCAGCTCTTCTCGAGTCATTTCCACCGGGGAGCTGTTTTTT
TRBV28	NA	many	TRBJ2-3	CASTFLTGNTQYF	TGTGCCAGCACCTTTTTGACGGGTAATACGCAGTATTTT
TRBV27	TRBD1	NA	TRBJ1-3	CASSLTGGGGNTIYF	TGTGCCAGCAGTTTGACAGGGGGCGGTGGAAACACCATATATTTT
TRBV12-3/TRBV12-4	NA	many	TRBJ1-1	CASTEEGGWTEAFF	TGTGCCAGCACCGAAGAAGGTGGGTGGACTGAAGCTTTCTTT
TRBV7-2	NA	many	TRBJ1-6	CASSSSSYNSPLHF	TGTGCCAGCAGCTCAAGCTCCTATAATTCACCCCTCCACTTT
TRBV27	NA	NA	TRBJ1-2	CASSLLDTFRRYYGYTF	TGTGCCAGCAGTTTACTGGACACATTCCGGAGATACTATGGCTACACCTTC
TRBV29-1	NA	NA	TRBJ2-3	CSLTGAGSSSTDTQYF	TGCAGCCTCACGGGGGCGGGGTCCTCTAGCACAGATACGCAGTATTTT
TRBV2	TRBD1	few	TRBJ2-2	CASKKETGADTGELFF	TGTGCCAGCAAGAAGGAGACAGGGGCCGACACCGGGGAGCTGTTTTTT
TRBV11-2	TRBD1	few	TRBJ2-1	CASSENRGRLVPEQFF	TGTGCCAGCAGCGAAAACAGGGGGCGCTTGGTTCCTGAGCAGTTCTTC
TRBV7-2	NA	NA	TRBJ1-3	CASSLAPGPIVTIYF	TGTGCCAGCAGCTTAGCGCCGGGGCCCATCGTCACCATATATTTT
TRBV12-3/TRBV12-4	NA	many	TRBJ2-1	CASSTTPGPYNEQFF	TGTGCCAGCAGTACTACGCCGGGACCCTACAATGAGCAGTTCTTC
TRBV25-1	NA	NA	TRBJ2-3	CASNSADMQYF	TGTGCCTCCAACTCCGCAGATATGCAGTATTTT
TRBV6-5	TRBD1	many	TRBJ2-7	CASSSTQGAHEQYF	TGTGCCAGCAGTTCCACTCAGGGGGCCCACGAGCAGTACTTC
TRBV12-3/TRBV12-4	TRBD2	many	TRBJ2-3	CASSRIRLAGGGTDTQYF	TGTGCCAGCAGCCGTATAAGACTAGCGGGAGGTGGGACAGATACGCAGTATTTT
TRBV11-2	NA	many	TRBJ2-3	CASSPGGGTDTQYF	TGTGCCAGCAGCCCCGGAGGGGGCACAGATACGCAGTATTTT
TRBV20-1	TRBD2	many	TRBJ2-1	CSAQRLAGGEQFF	TGCAGTGCCCAGCGACTAGCGGGGGGTGAGCAGTTCTTC
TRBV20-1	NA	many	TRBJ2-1	CSARLGLYNEQFF	TGCAGTGCTAGACTGGGACTTTACAATGAGCAGTTCTTC
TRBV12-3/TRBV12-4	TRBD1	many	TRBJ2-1	CASSPGQGRAGSGYNEQFF	TGTGCCAGCAGCCCGGGACAGGGGCGAGCGGGAAGTGGGTACAATGAGCAGTTCTTC
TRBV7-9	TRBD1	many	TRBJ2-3	CASSPSDRVDTQYF	TGTGCCAGCAGCCCCTCCGACAGGGTAGATACGCAGTATTTT
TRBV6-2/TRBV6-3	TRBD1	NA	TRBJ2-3	CASSYSTGTGGNYRTDTQYF	TGTGCCAGCAGTTACTCGACGGGGACAGGGGGCAATTACAGGACAGATACGCAGTATTTT
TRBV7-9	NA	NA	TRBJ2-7	CASSLTDFPYEQYF	TGTGCCAGCAGCCTGACAGACTTCCCCTACGAGCAGTACTTC
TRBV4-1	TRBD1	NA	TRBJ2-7	CASSQEPGGRRYEQYF	TGCGCCAGCAGCCAAGAGCCAGGGGGCCGGCGATACGAGCAGTACTTC
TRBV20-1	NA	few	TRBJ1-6	CSAPSPSYNSPLHF	TGCAGTGCTCCAAGTCCCTCCTATAATTCACCCCTCCACTTT
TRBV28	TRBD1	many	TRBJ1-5	CASRRTGSNQPQHF	TGTGCCAGCAGACGGACAGGGAGCAATCAGCCCCAGCATTTT
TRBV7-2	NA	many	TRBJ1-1	CASSLVGSTEAFF	TGTGCCAGCAGCTTAGTGGGGAGCACTGAAGCTTTCTTT
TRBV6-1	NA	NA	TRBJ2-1	CASSELYYYNEQFF	TGTGCCAGCAGTGAACTGTATTACTACAATGAGCAGTTCTTC
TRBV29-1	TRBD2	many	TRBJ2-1	CSLTSSREQFF	TGCAGCTTGACTAGCTCTCGTGAGCAGTTCTTC
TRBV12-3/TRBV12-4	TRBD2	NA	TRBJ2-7	CASSPRLAGNEQYF	TGTGCCAGCAGTCCCCGACTAGCGGGAAACGAGCAGTACTTC
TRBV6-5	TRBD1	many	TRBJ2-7	CASSYTIHRQGSYEQYF	TGTGCCAGCAGTTACACCATCCACAGACAGGGATCCTACGAGCAGTACTTC
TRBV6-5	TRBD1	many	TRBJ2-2	CASSYGTVSGELFF	TGTGCCAGCAGTTACGGGACAGTTAGCGGGGAGCTGTTTTTT
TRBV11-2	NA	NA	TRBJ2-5	CASSLAHRAGRQETQYF	TGTGCCAGCAGCTTAGCGCACCGGGCGGGCCGACAAGAGACCCAGTACTTC
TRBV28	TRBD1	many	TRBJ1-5	CASSLHRGSNQPQHF	TGTGCCAGCAGTTTACACAGGGGAAGCAATCAGCCCCAGCATTTT
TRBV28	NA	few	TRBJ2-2	CASSLRGTANTGELFF	TGTGCCAGCAGTTTACGGGGGACAGCGAACACCGGGGAGCTGTTTTTT
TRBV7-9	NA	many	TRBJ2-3	CASRSRTGTSPRTDTQYF	TGTGCCAGCAGAAGCCGGACCGGGACATCCCCTCGCACAGATACGCAGTATTTT
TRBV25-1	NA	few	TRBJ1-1	CASSEYLGKRTEAFF	TGTGCCAGCAGTGAATATTTAGGGAAGAGAACTGAAGCTTTCTTT
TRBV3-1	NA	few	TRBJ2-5	CASSPVTSQETQYF	TGTGCCAGCAGCCCCGTGACTAGTCAAGAGACCCAGTACTTC
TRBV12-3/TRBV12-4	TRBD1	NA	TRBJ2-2	CASSLWGRGWTGELFF	TGTGCCAGCAGTTTATGGGGCAGGGGGTGGACCGGGGAGCTGTTTTTT
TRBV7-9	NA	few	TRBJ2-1	CASSLGAGRSYNEQFF	TGTGCCAGCAGCTTAGGGGCGGGACGCTCCTACAATGAGCAGTTCTTC
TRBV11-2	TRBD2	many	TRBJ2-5	CASGVAGGIETQYF	TGTGCCAGCGGCGTAGCGGGAGGGATAGAGACCCAGTACTTC
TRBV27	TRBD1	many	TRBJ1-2	CASSRQGSGYTF	TGTGCCAGCAGTCGACAGGGGAGTGGCTACACCTTC
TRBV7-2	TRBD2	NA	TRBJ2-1	CASSLYSGSGNEQFF	TGTGCCAGCAGCTTATATAGCGGGAGTGGAAATGAGCAGTTCTTC
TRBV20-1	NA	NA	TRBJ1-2	CSARDGYGYTF	TGCAGTGCCCGGGACGGCTATGGCTACACCTTC
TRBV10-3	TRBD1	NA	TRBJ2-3	CAISTNRGSTDTQYF	TGTGCCATCAGTACCAACAGGGGCAGCACAGATACGCAGTATTTT
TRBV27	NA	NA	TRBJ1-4	CASSLSGTTNEKLFF	TGTGCCAGCAGCCTATCGGGGACAACTAATGAAAAACTGTTTTTT
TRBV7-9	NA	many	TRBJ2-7	CASSLVFYEQYF	TGTGCCAGCAGCTTAGTTTTCTACGAGCAGTACTTC
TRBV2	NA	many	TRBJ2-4	CASRDSPKNIQYF	TGTGCCAGCAGGGACAGTCCCAAAAACATTCAGTACTTC
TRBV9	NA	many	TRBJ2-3	CASSVGVTSTDTQYF	TGTGCCAGCAGCGTAGGAGTAACTAGCACAGATACGCAGTATTTT
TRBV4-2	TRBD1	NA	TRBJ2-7	CASSQDVPGQGASYEQYF	TGTGCCAGCAGCCAAGACGTACCGGGACAGGGGGCCTCATACGAGCAGTACTTC
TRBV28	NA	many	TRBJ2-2	CASGGQGSGTGELFF	TGTGCCAGCGGGGGGCAGGGAAGTGGAACCGGGGAGCTGTTTTTT
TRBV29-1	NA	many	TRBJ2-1	CSVAIGWGLGNNEQFF	TGCAGCGTTGCGATTGGGTGGGGGCTTGGTAACAATGAGCAGTTCTTC
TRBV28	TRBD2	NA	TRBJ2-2	CASQGTSGFSGELFF	TGTGCCAGCCAGGGAACTAGCGGGTTCTCCGGGGAGCTGTTTTTT
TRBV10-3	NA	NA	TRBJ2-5	CAISESAGLGETQYF	TGTGCCATCAGTGAGTCGGCAGGATTAGGAGAGACCCAGTACTTC